The entry that follows covers one T cell receptor beta chain sequence. Its antigen remains unidentified. The data were obtained in a study of blood T cells in healthy people across ages. Study observations and caveats: Estimates of total diversity, which came from one million sequenced T cells, were considered to be underestimates.

The second PCR ran about 6 to 11 cycles with a sample-barcoded 5' primer and J-beta primers. TCRdb fed the 5' RACE reads into MiXCR, producing one record per CDR3 protein. The table shows approximately 580,000 distinct CDR3 sequences, with 24% occurring only once. The V end lost 1 base, the J end lost 3 bases, and 22 bases lay between the germline ends. CDR3 size: 18 residues. Germline CDR1 SGHAT, CDR2 FQNNGV. PBMCs numbering at least 6.5 million were isolated per sample. The sample was also reused in another study, on T cells of mothers and their children. That paper notes: Sequencing got over 8 million TCR beta CDR3 reads from each mother and around 3.1 million from each child. Versus unrelated pairs, overlap was slightly higher in related mother-child pairs, without reaching significance.

The rearrangement joins TRBV11-2 to TRBJ2-7; possibly TRBD2 for D (6 bases). This receptor was taken from a boy younger than 18 in good health. Sequenced sample: blood. As DNA, the CDR3 is TGTGCCAGCAGCTTAGTAAAACGCGGGATCCCGGCCCTCTACGAGCAGTACTTC. Amino acids: CASSLVKRGIPALYEQYF.